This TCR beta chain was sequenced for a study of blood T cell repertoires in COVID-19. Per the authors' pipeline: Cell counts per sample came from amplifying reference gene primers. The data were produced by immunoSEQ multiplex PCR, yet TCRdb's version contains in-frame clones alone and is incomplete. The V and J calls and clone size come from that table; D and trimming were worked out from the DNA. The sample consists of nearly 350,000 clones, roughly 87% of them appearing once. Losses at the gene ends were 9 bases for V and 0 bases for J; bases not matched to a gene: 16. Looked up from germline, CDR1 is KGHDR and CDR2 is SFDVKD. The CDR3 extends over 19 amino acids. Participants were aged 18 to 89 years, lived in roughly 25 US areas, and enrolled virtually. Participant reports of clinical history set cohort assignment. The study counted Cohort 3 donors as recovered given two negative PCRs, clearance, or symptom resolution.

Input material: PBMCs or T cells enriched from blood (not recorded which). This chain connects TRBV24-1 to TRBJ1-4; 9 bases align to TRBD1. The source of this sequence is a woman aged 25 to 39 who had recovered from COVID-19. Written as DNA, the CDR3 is TGTGCCACCGCCGCGATCTGGGACAGGGTCCGCACAACTAATGAAAAACTGTTTTTT. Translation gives CATAAIWDRVRTTNEKLFF.